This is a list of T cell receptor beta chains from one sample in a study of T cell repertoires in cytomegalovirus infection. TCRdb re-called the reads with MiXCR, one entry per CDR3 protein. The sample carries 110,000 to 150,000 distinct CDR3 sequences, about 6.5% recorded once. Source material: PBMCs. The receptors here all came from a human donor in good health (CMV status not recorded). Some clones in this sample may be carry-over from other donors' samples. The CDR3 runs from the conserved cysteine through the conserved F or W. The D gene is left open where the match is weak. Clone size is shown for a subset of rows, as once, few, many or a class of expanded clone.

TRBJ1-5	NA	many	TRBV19	CASSIIAGNQHF	TGTGCAAGTAGTATAATAGCAGGGAACCAGCATTTT
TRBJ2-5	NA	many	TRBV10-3	CAISAGARETQYF	TGTGCCATCAGTGCGGGGGCGAGGGAGACCCAGTACTTC
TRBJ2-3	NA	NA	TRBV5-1	CASSLATGTDTQYF	TGCGCCAGCAGCTTGGCGACAGGCACAGATACGCAGTATTTT
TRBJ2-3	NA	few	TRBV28	CASSLRIRIWGQYF	TGTGCCAGCAGTTTACGAATTCGGATTTGGGGGCAGTATTTT
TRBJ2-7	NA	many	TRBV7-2	CASSFGSSFVGQYF	TGTGCCAGCAGCTTTGGATCCAGCTTCGTCGGGCAGTACTTC
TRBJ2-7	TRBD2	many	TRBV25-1	CASSEYMRGSYEQYF	TGTGCCAGCAGTGAATATATGCGGGGGAGCTACGAGCAGTACTTC
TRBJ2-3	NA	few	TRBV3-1	CASSQDVRDTQYF	TGTGCCAGCAGCCAAGACGTAAGAGATACGCAGTATTTT
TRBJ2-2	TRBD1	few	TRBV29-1	CSVDRGLGTGELFF	TGCAGCGTTGACAGGGGGCTCGGCACCGGGGAGCTGTTTTTT
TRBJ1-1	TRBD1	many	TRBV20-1	CSARDGTGGDLTEAFF	TGCAGTGCTAGAGATGGAACAGGGGGTGATCTCACTGAAGCTTTCTTT
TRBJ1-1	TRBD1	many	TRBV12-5	CASGTGQGLAEAFF	TGTGCTAGTGGGACGGGACAGGGTCTGGCTGAAGCTTTCTTT
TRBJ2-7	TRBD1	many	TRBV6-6	CASRGRQGESPYGEQYF	TGTGCCAGCAGAGGACGACAGGGGGAAAGCCCTTACGGCGAGCAGTACTTC
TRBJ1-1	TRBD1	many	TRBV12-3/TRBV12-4	CASSRTGDYTEAFF	TGTGCCAGCAGTCGGACAGGAGACTACACTGAAGCTTTCTTT
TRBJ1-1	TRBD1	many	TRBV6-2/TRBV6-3	CASSPGQGVVTEAFF	TGTGCCAGCAGTCCGGGACAGGGGGTGGTCACTGAAGCTTTCTTT
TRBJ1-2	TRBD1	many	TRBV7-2	CASSLSSGTASNYGYTF	TGTGCCAGCAGCTTAAGTAGCGGGACAGCTTCTAACTATGGCTACACCTTC
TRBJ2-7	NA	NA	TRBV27	CASRRTRKDSPKNEQYF	TGTGCCAGCAGACGTACCAGAAAGGACTCACCAAAGAACGAGCAGTACTTC
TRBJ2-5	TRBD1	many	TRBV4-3	CASSQAPGQGAETQYF	TGCGCCAGCAGCCAAGCGCCGGGACAGGGGGCAGAGACCCAGTACTTC
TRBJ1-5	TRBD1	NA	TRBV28	CASITSGSGGQPQHF	TGTGCCAGCATTACCTCTGGGTCAGGGGGGCAGCCCCAGCATTTT
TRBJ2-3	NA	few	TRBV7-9	CASSLGTAITDTQYF	TGTGCCAGCAGCTTAGGAACGGCAATCACAGATACGCAGTATTTT
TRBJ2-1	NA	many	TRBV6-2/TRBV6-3	CASSYPVTGSAYNEQFF	TGTGCCAGCAGTTACCCCGTTACAGGGTCGGCCTACAATGAGCAGTTCTTC
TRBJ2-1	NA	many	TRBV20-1	CSGEARGFGNEQFF	TGCAGTGGAGAAGCTCGGGGGTTCGGGAATGAGCAGTTCTTC
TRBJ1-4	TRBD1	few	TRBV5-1	CASSFGDSANEKLFF	TGCGCCAGCAGCTTTGGGGACAGCGCTAATGAAAAACTGTTTTTT
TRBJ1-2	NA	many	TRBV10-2	CASSPSDRNYGYTF	TGCGCCAGCAGCCCCTCGGACAGAAACTATGGCTACACCTTC
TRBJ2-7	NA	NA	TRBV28	CASRKHGPYEQYF	TGTGCCAGCAGGAAACATGGGCCCTACGAGCAGTACTTC
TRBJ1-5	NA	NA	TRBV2	CASSGGSGGRNQPQHF	TGTGCCAGCAGTGGGGGGTCGGGCGGCCGCAATCAGCCCCAGCATTTT
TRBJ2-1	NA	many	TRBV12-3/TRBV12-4	CASSLLGGTYNEQFF	TGTGCCAGCAGTCTTCTTGGCGGAACCTACAATGAGCAGTTCTTC
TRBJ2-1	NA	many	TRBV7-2	CASSSPWRTVYNEQFF	TGTGCCAGCAGCTCCCCCTGGAGGACAGTCTACAATGAGCAGTTCTTC
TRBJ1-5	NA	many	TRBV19	CASTSTGLQSAQHF	TGTGCCAGTACCTCGACAGGTCTGCAATCAGCCCAGCATTTT
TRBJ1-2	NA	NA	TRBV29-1	CSVPDNLGYGYTF	TGCAGCGTTCCAGACAACTTGGGGTATGGCTACACCTTC
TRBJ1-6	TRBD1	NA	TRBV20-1	CSASGTVNSPLHF	TGCAGTGCTAGCGGGACAGTGAATTCACCCCTCCACTTT
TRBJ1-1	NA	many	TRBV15	CATSRGGRGAFF	TGTGCCACCAGCAGAGGCGGCAGGGGAGCTTTCTTT
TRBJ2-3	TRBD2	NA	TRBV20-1	CSASMGSGGSTDTQYF	TGCAGTGCTAGTATGGGTAGCGGGGGCAGCACAGATACGCAGTATTTT
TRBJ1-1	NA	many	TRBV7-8	CASSLEPGTNTEAFF	TGTGCCAGCAGCTTAGAACCCGGGACAAACACTGAAGCTTTCTTT
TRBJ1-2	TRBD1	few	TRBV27	CASSQTTGGIYGYTF	TGTGCCAGCAGTCAAACCACAGGGGGCATATATGGCTACACCTTC
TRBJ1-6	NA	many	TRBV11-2	CASSLDLADPNSPLHF	TGTGCCAGCAGCTTAGATCTGGCAGATCCAAATTCACCCCTCCACTTT
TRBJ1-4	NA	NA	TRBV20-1	CSAKTGHNEKLFF	TGCAGTGCTAAGACAGGACATAATGAAAAACTGTTTTTT
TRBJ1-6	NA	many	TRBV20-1	CSARDLRGNSPLHF	TGCAGTGCTAGAGATCTAAGGGGCAATTCACCCCTCCACTTT
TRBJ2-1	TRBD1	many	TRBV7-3	CASSSRQGASDEQFF	TGTGCCAGCAGCTCCAGACAGGGGGCTTCGGATGAGCAGTTCTTC